The 24 T cell receptor beta chains below all came from one sample that was sequenced in a study of CD8 T cells in ankylosing spondylitis. TCRdb processed the 5' RACE reads anew with MiXCR; each CDR3 protein has one entry. The data show 250,000 to 350,000 distinct CDR3 sequences, with more than 20% seen just once and 3.5% to 4.5% held by the top ten. Sequencing was performed on blood, either unsorted or a sorted T cell fraction (not recorded which). The receptors shown here come from a female donor with ankylosing spondylitis or in good health (not recorded which).

This clonotype was seen at least ten times. The chain joins TRBV20-1 to TRBJ1-1; the D gene is possibly TRBD1 (5 bases). There are 13 residues in the CDR3. In germline, CDR1 is DFQATT, CDR2 SNEGSKA (reference sequence). The V and J ends lost 5 bases and 0 bases respectively, with 10 bases between them. The CDR3 DNA reads as TGCAGTGCTCACAGGTTCGTGAACACTGAAGCTTTCTTT. This translates into CSAHRFVNTEAFF.

This clonotype was observed at least ten times. The chain uses TRBV27 and TRBJ2-1, with D possibly being TRBD2 (5 bases). Germline loops: CDR1 MNHEY, CDR2 SMNVEV (reference sequence). The CDR3 loop spans 13 amino acids. Between the trimmed V and J ends, which lost 0 bases and 6 bases, there was a span of 6 bases. The CDR3 DNA reads TGTGCCAGCAGTTTATCAGGAGGCAATGAGCAGTTCTTC. Its protein product is CASSLSGGNEQFF.

The V and J genes are TRBV24-1 and TRBJ2-7; 10 nucleotides align to TRBD1. The V gene's germline CDR1 is KGHDR and CDR2 SFDVKD. The CDR3 sequence is 14 residues long. Trimming cost V 5 bases and J 3 bases; bases outside gene matches: 3. The CDR3 region is CATSAGTGVYEQYF. The CDR3 nucleotides are TGTGCCACCAGTGCCGGGACAGGGGTCTACGAGCAGTACTTC.

V gene TRBV5-1 combines with J gene TRBJ2-1, with TRBD1 matching 9 bases. Unmatched junction bases numbered 2, after V lost 0 bases and J lost 4 bases. The CDR3 has 15 amino acids. Germline V gene lookup returns CDR1 SGHRS and CDR2 YFSETQ. The CDR3 bases are TGCGCCAGCAGCTTGGAGGGGACAGGGTACAATGAGCAGTTCTTC. This encodes CASSLEGTGYNEQFF.

This chain joins TRBV27 and TRBJ2-7; D remains ambiguous. V was pared by 6 bases and J by 4 bases, with 13 bases between. The CDR3 runs 13 residues. Germline V gene data show CDR1 as MNHEY and CDR2 as SMNVEV (reference sequence). The CDR3 sequence: CASRRSSMYEQYF. In DNA, the CDR3 is TGTGCCAGCAGAAGGTCCTCGATGTACGAGCAGTACTTC.

This clonotype has a single count. The chain carries TRBV4-1 and TRBJ1-1; 7 nucleotides align to TRBD1. V shed 1 base, J shed 6 bases, and the junction held 8 bases outside the gene matches. The length of the CDR3 is 15 residues. Germline V gives CDR1 MGHRA, CDR2 YSYEKL. This CDR3 is CASSQVTGVGAEAFF. The CDR3 DNA reads TGCGCCAGCAGCCAAGTTACAGGGGTGGGTGCTGAAGCTTTCTTT.

The rearrangement uses TRBV20-1 and TRBJ2-2; TRBD2 aligns across 7 bases. The CDR3 loop spans 16 amino acids. After removal of 3 bases from V and 0 bases from J, the junction contained 7 bases not matched to a gene. Germline values: CDR1 DFQATT, CDR2 SNEGSKA (reference sequence). The CDR3 sequence: CSARYLGLANTGELFF. DNA of the CDR3: TGCAGTGCTAGGTACCTAGGACTAGCGAACACCGGGGAGCTGTTTTTT.

The V and J genes are TRBV13 and TRBJ2-2; D gene uncertain. The CDR3 is 14 residues long. Germline values: CDR1 PRHDT, CDR2 FYEKMQ (reference sequence). V lost 1 base, J lost 5 bases, and 8 bases lay in between. CDR3 sequence reads: CASSLDFRTGELFF. The DNA for the CDR3 is TGTGCCAGCAGCTTAGATTTCAGAACCGGGGAGCTGTTTTTT.

The chain employs TRBV19 and TRBJ2-7, with 9 bases lining up with TRBD1. After removal of 10 bases from V and 5 bases from J, the junction contained 9 bases not matched to a gene. CDR3 length: 13 residues. Looked up from germline, CDR1 is LNHDA and CDR2 is SQIVND (reference sequence). The CDR3 loop reads CATQDRGGNEQYF. The CDR3 DNA reads as TGTGCCACCCAGGACAGGGGAGGCAACGAGCAGTACTTC.

The CDR3 bases are TGTGCCAGCAACACCGGGACAGAGACCGGGGAGCTGTTTTTT. Translation: CASNTGTETGELFF. The chain links TRBV12-3 or TRBV12-4 to TRBJ2-2; 7 positions agree with TRBD1. CDR3 length: 14 amino acids. V shed 7 bases and J 5 bases; nucleotides not matched to a gene: 7.

This chain links TRBV9 with TRBJ2-5; D is unresolved. This CDR3 comprises 16 residues. Trimming cost V 0 bases and J 4 bases, with 16 bases left between them. Per germline, CDR1 SGDLS and CDR2 YYNGEE. The chain's CDR3 is CASSVGGRNRLETQYF. CDR3 DNA: TGTGCCAGCAGCGTAGGTGGCAGAAATAGGTTAGAGACCCAGTACTTC.

This clonotype appeared a few times. This chain links TRBV6-1 with TRBJ2-7; TRBD2 agrees at 14 bases. The V gene end was trimmed by 5 bases and the J gene end by 4 bases; junction bases not matched to a gene: 7. The CDR3 length is 16 residues. The V gene's germline CDR1 is MNHNS and CDR2 SASEGT. In DNA, the CDR3 is TGTGCCAGCAGTAGGGGGACTAGCGGGAGAGGGTACGAGCAGTACTTC. The encoded protein is CASSRGTSGRGYEQYF.

V usage is TRBV2 and J usage is TRBJ2-1; 11 positions agree with TRBD2. This CDR3 has 18 amino acids. The ends lost 7 bases at V and 6 bases at J; junction bases unmatched: 17. Germline V lookup: CDR1 SNHLY, CDR2 FYNNEI. In DNA form, the CDR3 reads TGTGCCAGCATCTCGGACAGAACGATTCTAGCGGGAGGCAATGAGCAGTTCTTC. Amino acid sequence: CASISDRTILAGGNEQFF.

This clonotype was seen just once. The chain carries TRBV30 and TRBJ1-1; D might be TRBD1 (5 bases). Germline CDR1 reads GTSNPN; CDR2 reads SVGIG (reference sequence). V lost 0 bases and J lost 7, with 12 bases in between. This CDR3 contains 13 residues. This CDR3 is CAWSVRGNGEAFF. CDR3 nucleotides: TGTGCCTGGAGTGTAAGGGGAAACGGTGAAGCTTTCTTT.

This clonotype was detected only a few times. The V and J genes are TRBV7-9 and TRBJ2-7, with no clear D. CDR3 length: 13 amino acids. CDR1 SEHNR and CDR2 FQNEAQ come from the germline V gene (reference sequence). Trimming pared 8 bases from V and 4 bases from J, leaving 15 bases between. CDR3: CASGQAPGYEQYF. CDR3 bases: TGTGCCAGCGGCCAAGCCCCTGGATACGAGCAGTACTTC.

This clonotype was seen more than once but under ten times. The chain links TRBV7-2 to TRBJ1-1, with D maybe TRBD1 (6 bases). Germline lookup yields CDR1 SGHTA and CDR2 FQGNSA. This CDR3 is built from 15 residues. Trimming took off 1 base at V and 5 bases at J, with 14 bases between the two ends. The CDR3 sequence is CASSLEWGADTEAFF. The CDR3 region has the DNA TGTGCCAGCAGCTTAGAGTGGGGGGCAGATACTGAAGCTTTCTTT.

This clonotype came up many times. The rearrangement uses TRBV7-2 and TRBJ1-2, with D unclear. Germline values: CDR1 SGHTA, CDR2 FQGNSA. V was shortened by 1 base and J by 3 bases, with 3 bases between the two germline ends. CDR3 length: 12 amino acids. The CDR3 DNA is TGTGCCAGCAGCTTAGATTACTATGGCTACACCTTC. Amino acids: CASSLDYYGYTF.

The genes are TRBV12-3 or TRBV12-4 and TRBJ2-1; D is possibly TRBD1 or TRBD2 (5 bases each). Trimming shortened V by 5 bases and J by 6 bases, and 14 bases separated the two germline ends. The CDR3 is 14 amino acids. The CDR3 reads CASSPTGTFNEQFF. As DNA, the CDR3 is TGTGCCAGCAGTCCCACCGGGACCTTCAATGAGCAGTTCTTC.

As for this clonotype: Germline is not matched at one junction end, which may reflect a read error. The rearrangement links TRBV5-1 to TRBJ2-1; D is ambiguous. Germline CDR1 SGHRS, CDR2 YFSETQ. The CDR3 length is 15 residues. The CDR3 DNA sequence: TGCGCCAGCAGCTTGCGGCCCGGTTCCTACGATGAGCAGTTCTTC. It is translated as CASSLRPGSYDEQFF.

The genes are TRBV20-1 and TRBJ2-7; the match to TRBD2 covers 14 bases. The CDR3 spans 15 residues. V shed 2 bases, J shed 6 bases, and the junction held 6 bases outside the gene matches. CDR1 is DFQATT, CDR2 SNEGSKA, per germline (reference sequence). CDR3 in DNA: TGCAGTGCTAGAATGGGACTAGCGGGAGTAGTCGAGCAGTACTTC. Its protein product is CSARMGLAGVVEQYF.

This chain uses TRBV6-1 with TRBJ2-3; 14 nucleotides line up with TRBD2. The germline gives CDR1 MNHNS, CDR2 SASEGT. After removal of 7 bases from V and 9 bases from J, the junction contained 12 bases not matched to a gene. This CDR3 has 16 amino acids. In DNA, the CDR3 is TGTGCCAGCACCTCTCCGGGACTAGCGGGAGAGGGGACGCAGTATTTT. Protein: CASTSPGLAGEGTQYF.

The V gene is TRBV5-1, the J gene TRBJ2-5, with 7 bases that match TRBD2. The germline V gene encodes CDR1 SGHRS and CDR2 YFSETQ. The V gene end was trimmed by 1 base and the J gene end by 4 bases; junction bases not matched to a gene: 7. This CDR3 has 15 amino acids. The CDR3 DNA follows: TGCGCCAGCAGCTTGTTGGCGGGAGAGGGAGAGACCCAGTACTTC. Its translation is CASSLLAGEGETQYF.

This clonotype showed up just a few times. This chain connects TRBV20-1 to TRBJ2-3, with 12 bases lining up with TRBD2. Germline V CDR1 and CDR2: DFQATT, SNEGSKA (reference sequence). V shed 4 bases and J 2 bases; nucleotides not matched to a gene: 7. CDR3 length: 16 amino acids. CDR3 in DNA: TGCAGTGCTATACTCCCTAGCGGGAGGGTCACAGATACGCAGTATTTT. This sequence encodes CSAILPSGRVTDTQYF.

The genes are TRBV6-2 or TRBV6-3 and TRBJ2-2; D is perhaps TRBD1 (5 bases). Per the germline V gene, CDR1 is MNHEY and CDR2 is SVGEGT. The CDR3 is 14 residues long. V was cut by 4 bases and J by 6 bases, with 12 bases left in between. DNA of the CDR3: TGTGCCAGCAGTTTCCTATTAGGGGCCGGGGAGCTGTTTTTT. Residues: CASSFLLGAGELFF.